Listed below are T cell receptor beta chains from one sample, sequenced in a study of blood T cell repertoires in COVID-19. TCRdb's copy holds only in-frame clones and misses some; the assay was immunoSEQ multiplex PCR. The sample consists of around 58,000 clones, 90% of them appearing once. Material: peripheral blood. These receptors were collected from a man in his sixties with active COVID-19. Both conserved end residues are part of each CDR3. D genes are given only for firm matches. Clone sizes are given selectively: once, few, many, or a class where the clone is expanded.

d_call	clone_size	v_call	j_call	cdr3_aa	cdr3_nt
NA	NA	TRBV12-3/TRBV12-4	TRBJ1-2	CASSFQANYGYTF	TGTGCCAGCAGTTTTCAGGCTAACTATGGCTACACCTTC
TRBD2	NA	TRBV19	TRBJ2-1	CASSIIGGRGNEQFF	TGTGCCAGTAGTATAATAGGCGGGAGAGGAAATGAGCAGTTCTTC
TRBD2	NA	TRBV5-1	TRBJ2-7	CASSLAQTGGIAYEQYF	TGCGCCAGCAGCTTGGCCCAAACCGGGGGGATAGCATACGAGCAGTACTTC
NA	once	TRBV18	TRBJ1-6	CASSPGQATNWALHF	TGTGCCAGCTCACCTGGGCAGGCCACCAATTGGGCCCTCCACTTT
NA	NA	TRBV5-6	TRBJ2-5	CASSLGTSNQETQYF	TGTGCCAGCAGCTTGGGGACAAGTAATCAAGAGACCCAGTACTTC
NA	NA	TRBV3-1/TRBV3-2	TRBJ2-7	CASSQARFGYEQYF	TGTGCCAGCAGCCAAGCCAGGTTCGGCTACGAGCAGTACTTC
NA	NA	TRBV6-1	TRBJ1-5	CASSDRVWPQHF	TGTGCCAGCAGTGACAGGGTTTGGCCCCAGCATTTT
NA	NA	TRBV30	TRBJ1-2	CAWRAYRENGYTF	TGTGCCTGGAGGGCTTACAGGGAAAATGGCTACACCTTC
NA	many	TRBV28	TRBJ1-2	CASRRGHFYGYTF	TGTGCCAGCAGGAGGGGACATTTCTATGGCTACACCTTC
NA	once	TRBV6-5	TRBJ2-7	CATGVRVGYEQYF	TGTGCCACCGGAGTGAGGGTTGGGTACGAGCAGTACTTC
NA	NA	TRBV5-1	TRBJ2-2	CASSLNGGPGELFF	TGCGCCAGCAGCTTGAATGGGGGCCCCGGGGAGCTGTTTTTT
TRBD1	NA	TRBV29-1	TRBJ2-2	CSVEDPTDRDEAGELFF	TGCAGCGTTGAAGACCCTACGGACAGGGACGAGGCCGGGGAGCTGTTTTTT
NA	NA	TRBV5-8	TRBJ2-3	CASSLGGSTDTQYF	TGTGCCAGCAGCTTGGGGGGCAGCACAGATACGCAGTATTTT
TRBD1	NA	TRBV19	TRBJ1-6	CASSTRDRPSNSPLHF	TGTGCCAGTAGTACCCGGGACAGACCTTCTAATTCACCCCTCCACTTT
NA	few	TRBV7-6	TRBJ2-7	CASSLRVRSSYEQYF	TGTGCCAGCAGCTTAAGAGTGCGGAGCTCCTACGAGCAGTACTTC